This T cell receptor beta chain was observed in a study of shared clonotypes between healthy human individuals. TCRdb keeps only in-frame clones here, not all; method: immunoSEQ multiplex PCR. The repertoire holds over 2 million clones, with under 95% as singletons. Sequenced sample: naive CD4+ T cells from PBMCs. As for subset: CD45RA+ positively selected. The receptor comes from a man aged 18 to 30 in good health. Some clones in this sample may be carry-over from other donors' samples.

CDR3 loop: CASSPTQGADYGYTF. The CDR3 nucleotides are TGTGCCAGCTCACCCACCCAGGGGGCGGACTATGGCTACACCTTC. The chain combines TRBV18 with TRBJ1-2; TRBD1 agrees at 8 bases. Germline CDR1 KGHSH, CDR2 LQKENI. The V gene end was trimmed by 3 bases and the J gene end by 3 bases; junction bases not matched to a gene: 6. CDR3 size: 15 residues. Using reference TRBV18 and TRBJ1-2 for the parts outside the CDR3, the full variable domain is NAGVMQNPRHLVRRRGQEARLRCSPMKGHSHVYWYRQLPEEGLKFMVYLQKENIIDESGMPKERFSAEFPKEGPSILRIQQVVRGDSAAYFCASSPTQGADYGYTFGSGTRLTVV.